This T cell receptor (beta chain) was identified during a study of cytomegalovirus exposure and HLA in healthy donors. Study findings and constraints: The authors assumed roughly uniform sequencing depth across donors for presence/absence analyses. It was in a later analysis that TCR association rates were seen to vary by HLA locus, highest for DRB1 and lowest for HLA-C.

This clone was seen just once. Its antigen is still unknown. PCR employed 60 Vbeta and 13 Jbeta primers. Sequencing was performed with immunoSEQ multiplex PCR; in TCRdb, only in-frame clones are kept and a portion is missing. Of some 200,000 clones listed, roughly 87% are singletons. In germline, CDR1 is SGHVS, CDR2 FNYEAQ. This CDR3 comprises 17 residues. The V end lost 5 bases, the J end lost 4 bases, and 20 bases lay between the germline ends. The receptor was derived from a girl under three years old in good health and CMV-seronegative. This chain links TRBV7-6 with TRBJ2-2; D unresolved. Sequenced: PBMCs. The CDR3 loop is CASSPRDEAPGTGELFF. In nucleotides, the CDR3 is TGTGCCAGCAGCCCCCGTGATGAGGCCCCGGGCACCGGGGAGCTGTTTTTT.